This T cell receptor beta chain comes out of a study of identical twins. The CDR3 consists of 15 residues. V lost 3 bases and J 4 bases, leaving 15 bases between the germline ends. In germline, CDR1 is LGHDT, CDR2 YNNKEL (reference sequence). TCRdb processed the 5' RACE reads anew with MiXCR; each CDR3 protein has one entry. The top ten hold 0.8% to 1% of the sample, which has hundreds of thousands of distinct CDR3 sequences, less than 10% seen once. This clonotype was seen ten or more times. These data also featured in a second study, about yellow fever vaccine responses in identical twins.

Sequenced: PBMCs. The chain links TRBV3-1 to TRBJ1-1, with no clear D. This TCR was sampled from a woman aged 18-30 years in good health. In DNA form, the CDR3 reads TGTGCCAGCAGCCATTGGACTCCCAGGACCACTGAAGCTTTCTTT. Its protein product is CASSHWTPRTTEAFF.